Each of the 30 T cell receptor beta chains below was sequenced from the same sample in a study of OX40 agonist ivuxolimab in advanced cancers. The data were produced by immunoSEQ multiplex PCR, yet TCRdb's version contains in-frame clones alone and is incomplete. This table holds roughly 100,000 clones, around 85% found once. Sequences were derived from CD4+ or CD8+ T cells sorted from blood, sampled in a trial of the OX40 agonist ivuxolimab. The receptors were sampled from an adult with an advanced solid tumor such as melanoma, head and neck, liver or kidney cancer.

Only a few counts were recorded for this clone. The chain is built from TRBV9 and TRBJ1-2, with unresolved D. V dropped 3 bases and J dropped 7 bases, with 13 bases sitting between them. This CDR3 is built from 13 residues. In germline, CDR1 is SGDLS, CDR2 YYNGEE. The CDR3 nucleotides are TGTGCCAGCAGCGACGCTACTAGTGGTGGCTACACCTTC. Translated: CASSDATSGGYTF.

The chain uses TRBV30 and TRBJ1-4; D gene unclear. Trimming pared 3 bases from V and 8 bases from J, leaving 7 bases between. CDR1 and CDR2 (germline): GTSNPN, SVGIG (reference sequence). The CDR3 extends over 11 amino acids. The CDR3 reads CAWRRAEKLFF. The CDR3 bases are TGTGCCTGGAGGAGAGCGGAAAAACTGTTTTTT.

The rearrangement links TRBV21-1 to TRBJ1-1. TRBV21-1 is classified as a pseudogene. This CDR3 contains 15 residues. The CDR3 nucleotides are TGTGCCAGCAGCTTAAGGGAGAGCATGAACACTGAAGCTTTCTTT. It specifies CASSLRESMNTEAFF.

CDR3 bases: TGTGCCAGCGAGGGACAGGGCCGAGAAAAACTGTTTTTT. It encodes CASEGQGREKLFF. V usage is TRBV5-5 and J usage is TRBJ1-4, with 9 bases matching TRBD1. V was pared by 7 bases and J by 8 bases, with 6 bases of the junction left unmatched. The germline V gene has CDR1 SGHKS and CDR2 YYEKEE (reference sequence). The CDR3 totals 13 residues.

This clone is a singleton in its sample. The V gene is TRBV19, the J gene TRBJ2-3; TRBD2 matches 12 bases. The CDR3 runs to 20 residues. Germline V gene data show CDR1 as LNHDA and CDR2 as SQIVND (reference sequence). V shed 3 bases and J 0 bases; nucleotides not matched to a gene: 13. Here the CDR3 reads CASSIKTSGSRTSSTDTQYF. The CDR3 DNA follows: TGTGCCAGTAGTATTAAGACTAGCGGGAGTCGAACTTCTAGCACAGATACGCAGTATTTT.

The chain is built from TRBV11-3 and TRBJ1-4; D perhaps matches TRBD1 (6 bases). V lost 7 bases, J lost 6 bases, and 15 bases lay in between. This CDR3 region has 14 residues. Germline lookup yields CDR1 SGHNT and CDR2 YENEEA. The DNA for the CDR3 is TGTGCCAGCACCGGGGGCCCCCGGGATGAAAAACTGTTTTTT. Translating gives CASTGGPRDEKLFF. Variable domain in full (rest from reference TRBV11-3 and TRBJ1-4): EAGVVQSPRYKIIEKKQPVAFWCNPISGHNTLYWYLQNLGQGPELLIRYENEEAVDDSQLPKDRFSAERLKGVDSTLKIQPAELGDSAVYLCASTGGPRDEKLFFGSGTQLSVL.

The table lists this clone with a count of one. The J gene is TRBJ2-4, the V gene TRBV6-6; TRBD1 aligns across 12 bases. Trimming took 6 bases from V and 6 from J; bases not matched to a gene: 6. Germline CDR1 reads MNHNY; CDR2 reads SVGAGI (reference sequence). The CDR3 loop spans 15 amino acids. The CDR3 is CASSPGQGAGNIQYF. CDR3 bases: TGTGCCAGCAGCCCGGGACAGGGGGCAGGAAACATTCAGTACTTC.

This chain connects TRBV6-1 to TRBJ1-5; D gene uncertain. The ends were cut back, 5 bases at V and 6 bases at J, with 17 bases in the middle. The CDR3 covers 15 residues. Germline assignment: CDR1 MNHNS and CDR2 SASEGT. CDR3 coding DNA: TGTGCCAGCAGTCCCACAACGGGCGGCGGTCAGCCCCAGCATTTT. Translating it yields CASSPTTGGGQPQHF.

V usage is TRBV10-2 and J usage is TRBJ1-5; TRBD1 matches at 10 bases. J gave up 7 bases and V 2 bases, and 2 bases lay outside the gene matches. In germline, CDR1 is WSHSY, CDR2 SAAADI. The CDR3 contains 14 residues. The CDR3 DNA reads as TGCGCCAGCAGTGAGGCGGGACAGGGGCAGCCCCAGCATTTT. Amino acid sequence: CASSEAGQGQPQHF.

This chain uses TRBV6-5 with TRBJ2-3, with no clear D. This CDR3 has 15 residues. Trimming took 0 bases from V and 3 from J, leaving 10 bases between them. CDR1 is MNHEY and CDR2 is SVGAGI in the germline V gene. The CDR3: CASSYSTYFTDTQYF. CDR3 DNA: TGTGCCAGCAGTTACTCGACTTACTTTACAGATACGCAGTATTTT.

This clone has a single count. V gene TRBV11-3 combines with J gene TRBJ2-1; tentative D call: TRBD2 (6 bases). V was pared by 1 base and J by 7 bases, with 17 bases between. From germline, CDR1 is SGHNT and CDR2 YENEEA. The CDR3 contains 16 residues. CDR3 amino acids: CASSLAPGRGWNEQFF. CDR3 nucleotides: TGTGCCAGCAGCTTAGCCCCCGGGAGAGGGTGGAATGAGCAGTTCTTC. The variable domain in full, with the rest retrieved from reference TRBV11-3 and TRBJ2-1, is EAGVVQSPRYKIIEKKQPVAFWCNPISGHNTLYWYLQNLGQGPELLIRYENEEAVDDSQLPKDRFSAERLKGVDSTLKIQPAELGDSAVYLCASSLAPGRGWNEQFFGPGTRLTVL.

This chain uses TRBV7-9 with TRBJ2-2; D might be TRBD1 (6 bases). Per germline, CDR1 SEHNR and CDR2 FQNEAQ (reference sequence). Trimming stripped 5 bases from V and 0 bases from J, with 22 bases between. The length of the CDR3 is 19 residues. Written as DNA, the CDR3 is TGTGCCAGCAGCAATTTACAGACAGGCCCAGCCGCGAACACCGGGGAGCTGTTTTTT. Protein: CASSNLQTGPAANTGELFF. Variable domain in full (rest from reference TRBV7-9 and TRBJ2-2): DTGVSQNPRHKITKRGQNVTFRCDPISEHNRLYWYRQTLGQGPEFLTYFQNEAQLEKSRLLSDRFSAERPKGSFSTLEIQRTEQGDSAMYLCASSNLQTGPAANTGELFFGEGSRLTVL.

The gene calls are TRBV9 and TRBJ2-7; 8 bases are a match to TRBD2. The length of the CDR3 is 14 residues. The trim removed 3 bases at V and 4 bases at J, leaving 6 bases unmatched. The germline CDR1 and CDR2 sequences are SGDLS and YYNGEE. CDR3 bases: TGTGCCAGCAGCGCGGGGGGGGCCAGGTACGAGCAGTACTTC. This sequence encodes CASSAGGARYEQYF.

The J gene is TRBJ2-3, the V gene TRBV4-2; tentative D call: TRBD2 (5 bases). The CDR3 is 16 residues long. Germline V gene data show CDR1 as LGHNA and CDR2 as YNFKEQ. V lost 4 bases to trimming and J lost 2 bases, with 16 bases between them. In nucleotides, the CDR3 is TGTGCCAGCAGCCCCCGAGGAGCTAGCTCCACAGATACGCAGTATTTT. It specifies CASSPRGASSTDTQYF.

The chain has TRBV4-3 and TRBJ1-6; D remains ambiguous. From germline, CDR1 is LGHNA and CDR2 YSLEER. The CDR3 is 15 residues long. Trimming took 0 bases from V and 7 from J, leaving 10 bases between them. CDR3 sequence: CASSQEGFENSPLHF. The CDR3, as DNA: TGCGCCAGCAGCCAAGAGGGATTCGAAAATTCACCCCTCCACTTT.

The V gene is TRBV9, the J gene TRBJ2-7, with 10 bases matching TRBD1. CDR3 length equals 15 residues. Germline loops: CDR1 SGDLS, CDR2 YYNGEE. The ends lost 4 bases at V and 5 bases at J; junction bases unmatched: 9. This CDR3 reads CASSKKDRGQDEQYF. The CDR3 DNA follows: TGTGCCAGCAGCAAAAAAGACAGGGGGCAGGACGAGCAGTACTTC. Using reference TRBV9 and TRBJ2-7 for the parts outside the CDR3, the full variable domain is DSGVTQTPKHLITATGQRVTLRCSPRSGDLSVYWYQQSLDQGLQFLIQYYNGEERAKGNILERFSAQQFPDLHSELNLSSLELGDSALYFCASSKKDRGQDEQYFGPGTRLTVT.

The V and J genes are TRBV13 and TRBJ2-1, with 7 bases aligning to TRBD1. Germline V lookup: CDR1 PRHDT, CDR2 FYEKMQ (reference sequence). V gave up 1 base and J gave up 3 bases; unmatched junction bases: 3. The CDR3 spans 15 residues. CDR3 protein: CASSLENRGYNEQFF. As DNA, the CDR3 is TGTGCCAGCAGCTTAGAGAACAGGGGCTACAATGAGCAGTTCTTC. The full variable domain, with the rest looked up from reference TRBV13 and TRBJ2-1, is AAGVIQSPRHLIKEKRETATLKCYPIPRHDTVYWYQQGPGQDPQFLISFYEKMQSDKGSIPDRFSAQQFSDYHSELNMSSLELGDSALYFCASSLENRGYNEQFFGPGTRLTVL.

V usage is TRBV30 and J usage is TRBJ1-1; D is unresolved. The CDR3 length is 12 residues. V was trimmed by 5 bases and J by 2 bases, leaving 9 bases between them. Germline V gene sequence: CDR1 GTSNPN, CDR2 SVGIG (reference sequence). In DNA form, the CDR3 reads TGTGCCTGGGGAGTATCAAACACTGAAGCTTTCTTT. Protein sequence: CAWGVSNTEAFF.

CDR3 protein: CASSGTGQSDTQYF. As DNA, the CDR3 is TGTGCCAGCAGCGGGACAGGGCAATCAGATACGCAGTATTTT. The chain uses TRBV9 and TRBJ2-3; 8 bases align to TRBD1. CDR1 is SGDLS, CDR2 YYNGEE, per germline. The trim removed 3 bases at V and 4 bases at J, leaving 4 bases unmatched. The CDR3 spans 14 residues.

As concerns this clone: The junction does not match germline at one end; this may be a read error. V gene TRBV6-1 combines with J gene TRBJ1-2; TRBD1 matches at 7 bases. The germline V gene has CDR1 MNHNS and CDR2 SASEGT. The CDR3 sequence is 10 residues long. The DNA for the CDR3 is TGTGCCAGCAGTGCGGGACAGAAGATCTTC. Protein product: CASSAGQKIF.

This clone was seen just once. The DNA for the CDR3 is TGCGCCAGCAGCTTCACTGACACCGGGGAGCTGTTTTTT. Its protein is CASSFTDTGELFF. This chain joins TRBV5-1 and TRBJ2-2, with D unclear. CDR3 length: 13 residues. Germline values: CDR1 SGHRS, CDR2 YFSETQ. The V end was cut by 2 bases, the J end by 3 bases, with 5 bases between.

CDR3 sequence reads: CASSLEGHAGNEQFF. CDR3 bases: TGTGCCAGCAGTTTAGAGGGACACGCGGGCAATGAGCAGTTCTTC. This chain connects TRBV28 to TRBJ2-1; D is possibly TRBD1 (6 bases). The V gene's germline CDR1 is MDHEN and CDR2 SYDVKM. CDR3 size: 15 residues. Trimming took off 2 bases at V and 6 bases at J, with 14 bases between the two ends.

This clone was counted a single time. The chain combines TRBV4-1 with TRBJ2-5, with 7 bases that match TRBD2. TRBJ2-7 matches the DNA end more closely, so the J call is doubtful. Germline V CDR1 and CDR2: MGHRA, YSYEKL. CDR3 length: 15 amino acids. DNA for the CDR3: TGCGCCAGCAGCCAAGAGGGAGGGGCCTCCTACGAGCAGTACTTC. Its protein product is CASSQEGGASYEQYF.

This clone has only a few counts. The chain has TRBV19 and TRBJ1-2; 9 nucleotides match TRBD1. The germline gives CDR1 LNHDA, CDR2 SQIVND (reference sequence). This CDR3 comprises 15 residues. The ends lost 5 bases at V and 4 bases at J; junction bases unmatched: 8. The CDR3 DNA is TGTGCCAGTAGTCCTCGGAGGGACAGGGTCTATGGCTACACCTTC. Amino acids: CASSPRRDRVYGYTF.

The V call is TRBV6-5, the J call TRBJ2-5, with D possibly being TRBD2 (6 bases). Gene TRBJ2-7 matches the end of the DNA better, so the J call may be wrong. CDR3 size: 13 residues. The germline CDR1 and CDR2 sequences are MNHEY and SVGAGI. The CDR3: CASGMGTFYEQYF. The CDR3, as DNA: TGTGCCAGCGGAATGGGGACTTTCTACGAGCAGTACTTC.

The V gene is TRBV28, the J gene TRBJ2-6; D may be TRBD1 (6 bases). V dropped 5 bases and J dropped 0 bases, with 17 bases sitting between them. The germline V gene has CDR1 MDHEN and CDR2 SYDVKM. The CDR3 totals 18 residues. CDR3 protein: CASSLTSGVLSGANVLTF. The CDR3 DNA reads as TGTGCCAGCAGTCTTACCTCAGGGGTCCTCTCTGGGGCCAACGTCCTGACTTTC.

This clone has just a few counts. The J gene is TRBJ2-7, the V gene TRBV11-2; D is possibly TRBD1 or TRBD2 (6 bases each). CDR1 is SGHAT, CDR2 FQNNGV, per germline. V was shortened by 4 bases and J by 7 bases, with 23 bases between the two germline ends. The CDR3 is 16 residues long. CDR3 sequence reads: CASSSETGLGGKEQYF. Here the CDR3 DNA reads TGTGCCAGCAGCTCAGAAACCGGGCTAGGGGGGAAAGAGCAGTACTTC.

The rearrangement uses TRBV7-8 and TRBJ2-7; D may correspond to TRBD1 or TRBD2 (5 bases each). Trimming shortened V by 0 bases and J by 2 bases, and 11 bases separated the two germline ends. Germline CDR1 and CDR2: SGHVS and FQNEAQ. The CDR3 contains 15 residues. The CDR3 nucleotides are TGTGCCAGCAGCTTAGCCCGATTGGGGGCCTACGAGCAGTACTTC. Amino acids: CASSLARLGAYEQYF.

The CDR3 DNA follows: TGTGCCAGCTCGGGACAGGGAACAGATACGCAGTATTTT. Its protein is CASSGQGTDTQYF. The chain links TRBV19 to TRBJ2-3, with TRBD1 matching 9 bases. V trimming: 9 bases; J trimming: 3 bases; junction bases outside the gene matches: 4. The CDR3 consists of 13 residues. Germline assignment: CDR1 LNHDA and CDR2 SQIVND (reference sequence).

V usage is TRBV12-2 and J usage is TRBJ2-4; the table calls TRBD2, which could not be checked here. TRBV12-2 is recorded as a pseudogene. The CDR3 runs 14 residues. The DNA for the CDR3 is TGTGCCAGGGGCAGCGGGAGGACCAAAAACATTCAGTACTTC. It codes for CARGSGRTKNIQYF.